This TCR beta chain was retrieved from a study of shared clonotypes between healthy human individuals. Germline V gene lookup returns CDR1 LNHDA and CDR2 SQIVND (reference sequence). Trimming at V came to 4 bases and at J to 2 bases, leaving 7 bases not matched to a gene. The CDR3 is made up of 16 amino acids. Samples underwent the assay at deep level. A roughly 220 ng quantity of DNA, some 30,000 T cell genomes, went into the sorted-subset replicate PCRs. This table comes from immunoSEQ multiplex PCR, and its TCRdb copy is limited to in-frame clones, with some not included. The sample comprises fewer than 400,000 clones, 74% of which are singletons, and around 10% rests with the top ten.

This clonotype was obtained from a man younger than 40 in good health. This chain links TRBV19 with TRBJ2-3; the match to TRBD2 covers 9 bases. The sample consisted of memory CD4+ T cells sorted from blood. Subset defined: CD45RA-negative fraction. The CDR3 reads CASSNGLASFTDTQYF. CDR3 bases: TGTGCCAGTAGTAATGGACTAGCGAGCTTCACAGATACGCAGTATTTT. Filled out from reference TRBV19 and TRBJ2-3, the complete variable domain reads DGGITQSPKYLFRKEGQNVTLSCEQNLNHDAMYWYRQDPGQGLRLIYYSQIVNDFQKGDIAEGYSVSREKKESFPLTVTSAQKNPTAFYLCASSNGLASFTDTQYFGPGTRLTVL.